These 14 T cell receptor beta chains were all obtained from the same sample, sequenced in a study of blood T cell repertoires in COVID-19. Assay: immunoSEQ multiplex PCR; the TCRdb copy retains only in-frame clones and omits some. The data contain around 380,000 clones, approximately 87% of them singletons. What was sequenced was PBMCs or T cells enriched from blood (not recorded which). These receptors were collected from a man younger than 45 who had recovered from COVID-19.

The rearrangement joins TRBV12-3 or TRBV12-4 to TRBJ1-2; D may be TRBD1 (6 bases). Trimming shortened V by 7 bases and J by 8 bases, and 17 bases separated the two germline ends. CDR3 length equals 13 residues. CDR3 region: CASTSDSPVGYTF. The CDR3 bases are TGTGCCAGCACCTCGGACAGTCCCGTGGGCTACACCTTC.

The chain couples TRBV2 to TRBJ1-5; 8 nucleotides agree with TRBD1. This CDR3 is 16 amino acids long. V gave up 6 bases and J gave up 10 bases; unmatched junction bases: 17. The V gene's germline CDR1 is SNHLY and CDR2 FYNNEI. The CDR3 loop is CASSPIYRGDGSPQHF. The CDR3 coding sequence is TGTGCCAGCAGCCCCATTTACAGGGGGGACGGGAGTCCCCAGCATTTT. The full variable domain, its missing parts supplied by reference TRBV2 and TRBJ1-5, is EPEVTQTPSHQVTQMGQEVILRCVPISNHLYFYWYRQILGQKVEFLVSFYNNEISEKSEIFDDQFSVERPDGSNFTLKIRSTKLEDSAMYFCASSPIYRGDGSPQHFGDGTRLSIL.

As for this clone: Different DNA sequences within this sample yield the same CDR3. V is TRBV7-2 and J is TRBJ2-1; possible D gene TRBD2, 7 bases. CDR3 size: 15 residues. V lost 1 base and J 2 bases, leaving 9 bases between the germline ends. Germline V lookup: CDR1 SGHTA, CDR2 FQGNSA. In DNA form, the CDR3 reads TGTGCCAGCAGCTTAGTAGGGGGGGCCTACAATGAGCAGTTCTTC. It encodes CASSLVGGAYNEQFF.

The chain joins TRBV5-6 to TRBJ1-4; D uncertain. CDR1 and CDR2 from the germline V gene are SGHDT and YYEEEE. V was cut by 0 bases and J by 5 bases, with 5 bases left in between. The CDR3 loop spans 13 amino acids. The CDR3 loop is CASSLDRNEKLFF. The DNA of the CDR3 is TGTGCCAGCAGCTTGGACAGAAATGAAAAACTGTTTTTT. Full variable domain (remainder filled in from reference TRBV5-6 and TRBJ1-4): DAGVTQSPTHLIKTRGQQVTLRCSPKSGHDTVSWYQQALGQGPQFIFQYYEEEERQRGNFPDRFSGHQFPNYSSELNVNALLLGDSALYLCASSLDRNEKLFFGSGTQLSVL.

J is TRBJ1-1 and V is TRBV4-1, with a tentative D call TRBD1 (5 bases). V lost 1 base and J 0 bases, leaving 9 bases between the germline ends. Germline V gives CDR1 MGHRA, CDR2 YSYEKL. The CDR3 has 15 residues. DNA of the CDR3: TGCGCCAGCAGCCAAGGGGGCATCGTGAACACTGAAGCTTTCTTT. It codes for CASSQGGIVNTEAFF.

This clone was seen once. This rearrangement joins TRBV12-5 to TRBJ2-1; D call uncertain. Germline V gene sequence: CDR1 LGHNT, CDR2 FRNRAP. The V and J ends lost 7 bases and 4 bases respectively, with 11 bases between them. The CDR3 runs to 13 residues. CDR3 bases: TGTGCTAGTGCCCGGAGCGTTTACAATGAGCAGTTCTTC. This codes for CASARSVYNEQFF.

The genes are TRBV19 and TRBJ2-2; TRBD1 matches at 7 bases. The CDR3 has 15 residues. Germline V gene data show CDR1 as LNHDA and CDR2 as SQIVND (reference sequence). V dropped 6 bases and J dropped 2; count of bases not matched to a gene: 6. The CDR3 loop reads CASRPGQLNTGELFF. The CDR3 DNA reads TGTGCCAGTAGACCGGGACAGCTAAACACCGGGGAGCTGTTTTTT.

The rearrangement joins TRBV30 to TRBJ1-5; TRBD1 might be the D (5 bases). This CDR3 comprises 15 residues. The V end lost 4 bases, the J end lost 3 bases, and 16 bases lay between the germline ends. Looked up from germline, CDR1 is GTSNPN and CDR2 is SVGIG (reference sequence). CDR3 residues: CAWNLAGLSNQPQHF. The CDR3 DNA reads as TGTGCCTGGAATCTGGCGGGGCTGTCCAATCAGCCCCAGCATTTT.

V is TRBV9 and J is TRBJ2-1; TRBD1 aligns across 7 bases. Germline lookup yields CDR1 SGDLS and CDR2 YYNGEE. The CDR3 contains 16 residues. J lost 0 bases, V lost 4 bases, and 7 bases had no gene match. The CDR3 DNA reads as TGTGCCAGCAGCTTCAGACAGGGAAGCTCCTACAATGAGCAGTTCTTC. Its protein is CASSFRQGSSYNEQFF. Together with reference TRBV9 and TRBJ2-1, the CDR3 gives the full variable domain: DSGVTQTPKHLITATGQRVTLRCSPRSGDLSVYWYQQSLDQGLQFLIQYYNGEERAKGNILERFSAQQFPDLHSELNLSSLELGDSALYFCASSFRQGSSYNEQFFGPGTRLTVL.

This clone turned up a few times. The rearrangement uses TRBV5-1 and TRBJ2-2, with D hard to call. Germline V gene lookup returns CDR1 SGHRS and CDR2 YFSETQ. The V and J ends lost 4 bases and 6 bases respectively, with 7 bases between them. The CDR3 contains 12 residues. CDR3 nucleotides: TGCGCCAGCAGCAACTTGGCCGGGGAGCTGTTTTTT. Its translation: CASSNLAGELFF.

The rearrangement joins TRBV19 to TRBJ1-3; D uncertain. The CDR3 extends over 13 amino acids. V was clipped by 6 bases and J by 1 base, with 7 bases between them. Germline V gene lookup returns CDR1 LNHDA and CDR2 SQIVND (reference sequence). CDR3 bases: TGTGCCAGTAGATGGGCTTCTGGAAACACCATATATTTT. Translated, it gives CASRWASGNTIYF.

The chain recombines TRBV6-5 with TRBJ2-7; D remains unclear. The CDR3 has 15 residues. CDR1 is MNHEY, CDR2 SVGAGI, per germline. V gave up 0 bases and J gave up 0 bases, with 9 bases separating them. The CDR3 DNA is TGTGCCAGCAGTTACTCGCGAGACACCTCCTACGAGCAGTACTTC. Translation gives CASSYSRDTSYEQYF.

This clone was seen a handful of times. V is TRBV6-2 or TRBV6-3 and J is TRBJ1-2, with D uncertain. Germline CDR1 and CDR2: MNHEY and SVGEGT. CDR3 length: 16 amino acids. V lost 3 bases to trimming and J lost 0 bases, with 14 bases between them. CDR3 sequence: CASSYPGTLANYGYTF. DNA for the CDR3: TGTGCCAGCAGTTATCCAGGAACATTAGCTAACTATGGCTACACCTTC.

The chain joins TRBV4-2 to TRBJ1-5; 7 bases map to TRBD1. The ends lost 4 bases at V and 7 bases at J; junction bases unmatched: 4. Per germline, CDR1 LGHNA and CDR2 YNFKEQ. CDR3 size: 13 residues. CDR3 DNA: TGTGCCAGCAGCCCCGACAGGGACCAGCCCCAGCATTTT. Protein product: CASSPDRDQPQHF.